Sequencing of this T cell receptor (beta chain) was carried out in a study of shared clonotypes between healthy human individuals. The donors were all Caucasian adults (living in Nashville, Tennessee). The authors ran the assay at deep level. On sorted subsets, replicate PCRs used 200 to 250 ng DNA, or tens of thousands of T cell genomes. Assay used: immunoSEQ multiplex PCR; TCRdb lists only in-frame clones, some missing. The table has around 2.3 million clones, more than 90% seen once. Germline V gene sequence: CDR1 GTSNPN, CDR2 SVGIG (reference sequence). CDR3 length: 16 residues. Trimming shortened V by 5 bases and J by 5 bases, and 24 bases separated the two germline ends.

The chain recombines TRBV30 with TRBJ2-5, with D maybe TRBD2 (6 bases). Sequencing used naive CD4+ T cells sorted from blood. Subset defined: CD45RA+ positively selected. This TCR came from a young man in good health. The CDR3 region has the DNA TGTGCCTGGGGGCCGGGACTGTCGAAAACGGGGGAGACCCAGTACTTC. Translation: CAWGPGLSKTGETQYF.